This entry is about one T cell receptor beta chain. Antigen: not known. The ends were cut back, 8 bases at V and 0 bases at J, with 5 bases in the middle. This CDR3 region has 12 residues. CDR1 SEHNR and CDR2 FQNEAQ come from the germline V gene (reference sequence). The data belong to a study of follicular helper T cells after annual influenza vaccination. Study-wide findings and caveats: ICOS+CD38+ cTfh clonality change tracked circulating plasmablast frequency change. Productive TCRB sequences came from only about 10-23% of cells.

Stated time point: 2015-2016 season, 7 days after influenza vaccination. TCRdb's copy holds only in-frame clones and misses some; the assay was immunoSEQ multiplex PCR. The data show 10,000 to 11,000 clones, with approximately 80% seen just once and 0.47% held by the top ten. The chain is built from TRBV7-9 and TRBJ1-3; no reliable D call. This TCR derives from an adult who received the influenza vaccine. The specimen was CXCR5+ CD38- circulating T follicular helper cells from blood, collected 7 days after influenza vaccination. Subset of the sample: circulating Tfh, non-naive CD4+CXCR5+PD-1+ (ICOS+CD38+ or ICOS-CD38-). The CDR3 DNA sequence: TGTGCCAGCGGCCTCTCTGGAAACACCATATATTTT. Its protein product is CASGLSGNTIYF.